Listed below are T cell receptor beta chains from one sample, sequenced in a study of Ad26.COV2.S vaccination and SARS-CoV-2 variants. Libraries were prepared by immunoSEQ multiplex PCR; TCRdb keeps only in-frame clonotypes and omits some of them. Of hundreds of thousands of clones in the sample, approximately 92% are singletons; the top ten hold about 2.5%. This sample comprised peripheral blood, obtained in a trial of Ad26.COV2.S vaccine versus placebo. These receptors originate from a person between 18 and 65 years old who received the Ad26.COV2.S COVID-19 vaccine or a placebo. The CDR3 runs from the conserved cysteine through the conserved F or W. A D gene is named only where the DNA matches it firmly. Clone sizes are given selectively: once, few, many, or a class where the clone is expanded.

DNA,CDR3,J,D,V,size
TGTGCCAGCAGTCCCCCGTTGCGACCTTACAATGAGCAGTTCTTC,CASSPPLRPYNEQFF,TRBJ2-1,NA,TRBV6-5,NA
TGTGCCAGCAGCCTCGGTGGGCCCCTCTCTGGAAACACCATATATTTT,CASSLGGPLSGNTIYF,TRBJ1-3,NA,TRBV9,NA
TGTGCCTGGAGTGTCGGGACAGGGAATGGCTACACCTTC,CAWSVGTGNGYTF,TRBJ1-2,TRBD1,TRBV30,NA
TGTGCCAGTAGTCCTTTACACAGGAACACCGGGGAGCTGTTTTTT,CASSPLHRNTGELFF,TRBJ2-2,NA,TRBV19,NA
TGTGCCAGCAGTGCCCGCGCAGGGGGCTATAGCTCCTACAATGAGCAGTTCTTC,CASSARAGGYSSYNEQFF,TRBJ2-1,TRBD1,TRBV6-1,NA
TGTGCCAGCAGCTTAATGCCAGCGGTCCTGAATGAGCAGTTCTTC,CASSLMPAVLNEQFF,TRBJ2-1,NA,TRBV7-3,NA
TGCGCCAGCAGCTTGGTGCAGGGGAACACCGGGGAGCTGTTTTTT,CASSLVQGNTGELFF,TRBJ2-2,NA,TRBV5-1,NA
TGTGCCAGCAGAGAGCATAGCAATCAGCCCCAGCATTTT,CASREHSNQPQHF,TRBJ1-5,NA,TRBV6-5,NA
TGTGCCAGCAGTTACGTGGGGAGCAATCAGCCCCAGCATTTT,CASSYVGSNQPQHF,TRBJ1-5,NA,TRBV6-5,NA
TGTGCCATCAGTGAGACGATTATGACAGCGGGCTCTGGAAACACCATATATTTT,CAISETIMTAGSGNTIYF,TRBJ1-3,NA,TRBV10-3,NA
TGTGCGACGGGACTAGCGGGAGATGAGCAGTTCTTC,CATGLAGDEQFF,TRBJ2-1,TRBD2,TRBV28,once
TGTGCCAGCAGTTTGGTTCTCAGCTCCTACAATGAGCAGTTCTTC,CASSLVLSSYNEQFF,TRBJ2-1,NA,TRBV5-6,NA
TGTGCCATCAATATAGACAGGGGAGTATCTGGCTACACCTTC,CAINIDRGVSGYTF,TRBJ1-2,TRBD1,TRBV10-3,NA
TGTGCCAGCAGCCATACAGGCGGTTCTTGGGGCACTGAAGCTTTCTTT,CASSHTGGSWGTEAFF,TRBJ1-1,NA,TRBV4-2,once
TGTGCCAGCAGTTTAGGGACAGGGTTTGGCTACACCTTC,CASSLGTGFGYTF,TRBJ1-2,TRBD1,TRBV12-3/TRBV12-4,NA
TGTGCCAGCGACAGTGAAAAACTGTTTTTT,CASDSEKLFF,TRBJ1-4,NA,TRBV6-4,few
TGTGCCAGCTCACCGCAGAGGGGGGTTAGCAATCAGCCCCAGCATTTT,CASSPQRGVSNQPQHF,TRBJ1-5,NA,TRBV18,NA
TGTGCCAGCAGATACCGGGACAGGGGTCTTTATTCTGAAAAACTGTTTTTT,CASRYRDRGLYSEKLFF,TRBJ1-4,TRBD1,TRBV2,NA
TGTGCCAGCACGGGACAGGGAGAGACCCAGTACTTC,CASTGQGETQYF,TRBJ2-5,TRBD1,TRBV6-5,NA
TGTGCCAGCAGCCCCCATAGCGTCGGGGAGCTGTTTTTT,CASSPHSVGELFF,TRBJ2-2,NA,TRBV7-2,NA
TGTGCCAGCAGCCCACTACAGCTATTCTCTGGAAACACCATATATTTT,CASSPLQLFSGNTIYF,TRBJ1-3,NA,TRBV5-8,NA
TGTGCCAGCAGCTCCCACCAGGGCTACGAGCAGTACTTC,CASSSHQGYEQYF,TRBJ2-7,NA,TRBV7-2,NA
TGTGCCAGTAGTATAGATCGGGAGTCCCAGTACTTC,CASSIDRESQYF,TRBJ2-5,NA,TRBV19,once
TGTGCCAGCAGCATAATGAGCGGGAAGCCCGCAAATGAGCAGTTCTTC,CASSIMSGKPANEQFF,TRBJ2-1,TRBD2,TRBV7-6,NA
TGTGCCAGCAGCCCCTGGGAAAGAGGGAGGTATGGCTACACCTTC,CASSPWERGRYGYTF,TRBJ1-2,NA,TRBV5-4,NA
TGTGCCAGCAGCTCCACAGGGACCGGGGCCAACGTCCTGACTTTC,CASSSTGTGANVLTF,TRBJ2-6,NA,TRBV11-3,NA
TGTGCCAGCAGCGTAGGCGGCCATAGTAATGAAAAACTGTTTTTT,CASSVGGHSNEKLFF,TRBJ1-4,NA,TRBV9,NA
TGCGCCAGCAGCCAAGCCCTAGCGGGACCTTACTACGAGCAGTACTTC,CASSQALAGPYYEQYF,TRBJ2-7,TRBD2,TRBV4-1,NA
TGTGCCAGCAGCCGCGGGGGGGGGAGCAATCAGCCCCAGCATTTT,CASSRGGGSNQPQHF,TRBJ1-5,NA,TRBV6-5,NA
TGCGCCAGCAGCCAAAGACAGGGTCCCTACAATGAGCAGTTCTTC,CASSQRQGPYNEQFF,TRBJ2-1,TRBD1,TRBV5-1,few
TGTGCCAGCAGCTTAACCTTTCTCGATTCACCCCTCCACTTT,CASSLTFLDSPLHF,TRBJ1-6,NA,TRBV7-2,once
TGTGCCAGCAGCTTCCAGGTCTCAACTTGGCCTGCCGTAGAGACCCAGTACTTC,CASSFQVSTWPAVETQYF,TRBJ2-5,NA,TRBV11-3,NA
TGTGCCAGCAACGGGGGGGGTGCCTATAATTCACCCCTCCACTTT,CASNGGGAYNSPLHF,TRBJ1-6,NA,TRBV6-5,NA
TGTGCCAGCAGGAGAGGGGGCCCCGAAGCTTTCTTT,CASRRGGPEAFF,TRBJ1-1,TRBD1,TRBV7-2,NA
TGTGCCAGCAGTGAAGACCCAGATCCTCGAAGCTATGGCTACACCTTC,CASSEDPDPRSYGYTF,TRBJ1-2,NA,TRBV6-1,once
TGCGCCAGCAGCCAAGATCGAGGTGATCATGGCTACACCTTC,CASSQDRGDHGYTF,TRBJ1-2,NA,TRBV5-1,NA
TGTGCCAGCAGCGATCAGCTTAGGGGGCGGTCTAACTATGGCTACACCTTC,CASSDQLRGRSNYGYTF,TRBJ1-2,TRBD1,TRBV5-4,NA
TGCGCCAGCAGCTCTGAACTTTTGGGAGAGACCCAGTACTTC,CASSSELLGETQYF,TRBJ2-5,NA,TRBV5-1,NA
TGTGCCAGCAGCTGGTTCTCCGGGGAGCTGTTTTTT,CASSWFSGELFF,TRBJ2-2,NA,TRBV5-6,NA
TGTGCCAGCAGCTTGCGGGGTATTAACTATGGCTACACCTTC,CASSLRGINYGYTF,TRBJ1-2,NA,TRBV7-9,NA
TGTGCCAGCAGCTTTACAGGGAGCTCCTATAATTCACCCCTCCACTTT,CASSFTGSSYNSPLHF,TRBJ1-6,NA,TRBV9,NA
TGCGCCAGCAGCCTTGGTAGGTCAGGGCCTGGAAACACCATATATTTT,CASSLGRSGPGNTIYF,TRBJ1-3,NA,TRBV5-1,NA